This T cell receptor beta chain was found in a study of T cell responses to AZD1222 COVID-19 vaccine. Notes on this clone: Its antigen is unknown.

Study results and limitations: Vaccine-associated CD4 TCRs spanned spike, dominant at 160-218 and 743-854. Nearly half of the spike-specific TCRs reportedly recognize variant regions that carry no mutations.

Using immunoSEQ multiplex PCR, the repertoire was profiled, and TCRdb retains in-frame clones only, with some absent. The table has approximately 92,000 clones, roughly nine tenths seen once; the top ten hold 7.5%. Germline V gives CDR1 MNHEY, CDR2 SVGEGT. CDR3 length: 14 amino acids. Trimming took off 3 bases at V and 2 bases at J, with 11 bases between the two ends. This sequence was found in an adult in good health. The rearrangement joins TRBV6-2 or TRBV6-3 to TRBJ2-7, with D maybe TRBD2 (5 bases). The input for sequencing was peripheral blood, taken on day 0 of AZD1222 vaccination. The CDR3 sequence: CASSYGGGPYEQYF. Here the CDR3 DNA reads TGTGCCAGCAGTTATGGAGGAGGCCCCTACGAGCAGTACTTC.